Each of the 30 T cell receptor beta chains below was sequenced from the same sample in a study of T cell repertoires and HLA-DP antigens (dated by TCRdb to 2016 to 2019). The library relied on the immunoSEQ multiplex PCR assay. TCRdb limited this immuneACCESS table to in-frame rearrangements with V and J called. A share of clones is missing; checked studies link under half to unresolved V genes, and the rest is unexplained. The sample table lists about 73,000 clones, roughly 77% of them with a count of one. Roughly 1.5% of the sample lies in the top ten. These receptors are not linked to any known antigen. What was sequenced was CD4+ T cells from PBMCs. The receptors come from a man aged 55 to 70 in good health and CMV-seronegative.

This clone was counted once. The CDR3 sequence: CASSLAGGSTSGANVLTF. The CDR3 DNA sequence: TGTGCCAGCAGCTTAGCAGGGGGCAGCACCTCTGGGGCCAACGTCCTGACTTTC. The chain combines TRBV11-2 with TRBJ2-6, with 8 bases lining up with TRBD1. Germline trimming cut 1 base from V and 0 bases from J; bases unmatched to any gene: 5. This CDR3 is built from 18 residues. Germline V gives CDR1 SGHAT, CDR2 FQNNGV.

This rearrangement joins TRBV5-1 to TRBJ1-2; 11 nucleotides line up with TRBD1. The CDR3 sequence is 16 residues long. With 4 bases clipped from V and 8 bases from J, the junction kept 13 bases outside the gene matches. CDR1 and CDR2 from the germline V gene are SGHRS and YFSETQ. CDR3 sequence reads: CASSPGTGGPIYGYTF. CDR3 bases: TGCGCCAGCAGCCCAGGGACAGGGGGTCCCATATACGGCTACACCTTC.

This clone was seen once. The V and J genes are TRBV6-5 and TRBJ1-1, with TRBD1 matching 7 bases. V was clipped by 5 bases and J by 0 bases; unmatched bases: 6. The CDR3 sequence is 15 residues long. Germline CDR1 MNHEY, CDR2 SVGAGI. The CDR3 bases are TGTGCCAGCAGTCGCGCGACAGGGATGAACACTGAAGCTTTCTTT. Translation gives CASSRATGMNTEAFF.

The V gene is TRBV6-5, the J gene TRBJ1-2, with 7 bases matching TRBD1. Trimming at V came to 6 bases and at J to 4 bases, leaving 2 bases not matched to a gene. Germline V gene lookup returns CDR1 MNHEY and CDR2 SVGAGI. The CDR3 has 12 residues. The CDR3 DNA reads TGTGCCAGCAGGACAGGGTCCTATGGCTACACCTTC. Encoded protein: CASRTGSYGYTF.

This chain joins TRBV5-8 and TRBJ2-2; 8 bases line up with TRBD2. Germline CDR1 reads SGHTS; CDR2 reads YDEGEE. The junction had 5 bases not matched to a gene; V was cut back by 3 bases and J by 1 base. The CDR3 has 16 residues. CDR3 loop: CASSSGLALNTGELFF. DNA for the CDR3: TGTGCCAGCAGCTCAGGACTAGCCCTGAACACCGGGGAGCTGTTTTTT.

This chain links TRBV6-5 with TRBJ2-7; possible D gene TRBD2, 6 bases. Germline V gene data show CDR1 as MNHEY and CDR2 as SVGAGI. CDR3 length: 12 amino acids. V was pared by 7 bases and J by 6 bases, with 13 bases between. CDR3 sequence: CASNPQGGEQYF. CDR3 in DNA: TGTGCCAGCAATCCTCAGGGAGGCGAGCAGTACTTC.

The V and J genes are TRBV19 and TRBJ2-2; D is perhaps TRBD1 or TRBD2 (5 bases each). CDR3 length: 13 amino acids. V gave up 10 bases and J gave up 2 bases, with 11 bases separating them. Per germline, CDR1 LNHDA and CDR2 SQIVND (reference sequence). In nucleotides, the CDR3 is TGTGCCACGGGACGGCTTAACACCGGGGAGCTGTTTTTT. It is translated as CATGRLNTGELFF.

The J gene is TRBJ1-4, the V gene TRBV18, with D uncertain. The V and J ends lost 6 bases and 4 bases respectively, with 9 bases between them. Per the germline V gene, CDR1 is KGHSH and CDR2 is LQKENI. This CDR3 region has 13 residues. Here the CDR3 DNA reads TGTGCCAGCTCCGGGCAATTTAATGAAAAACTGTTTTTT. It translates to CASSGQFNEKLFF.

The V gene is TRBV18, the J gene TRBJ1-1; D possibly corresponds to TRBD1 (6 bases). Trimming removed 6 bases at V and 1 base at J, with 18 bases between. The CDR3 is 16 residues long. Germline CDR1 and CDR2: KGHSH and LQKENI. The CDR3 sequence is CASSPSGGKKNTEAFF. In DNA, the CDR3 is TGTGCCAGCTCGCCCTCCGGGGGCAAAAAGAACACTGAAGCTTTCTTT.

The gene calls are TRBV12-2 and TRBJ2-1; the D segment call TRBD2 is taken from the table without a DNA check. TRBV12-2 corresponds to a pseudogene. The CDR3 runs to 18 residues. The CDR3 DNA sequence: TGTGCAAGTCGCTTGAGCGGATTGGTACTAGCTATATACAATGAGCAGTTCTTC. Protein sequence: CASRLSGLVLAIYNEQFF.

The gene calls are TRBV5-1 and TRBJ2-3; D is uncertain. The CDR3 is 16 amino acids. V was cut by 4 bases and J by 0 bases, with 15 bases left in between. Germline assignment: CDR1 SGHRS and CDR2 YFSETQ. CDR3 DNA sequence: TGCGCCAGCAGCCTATCTACTCACCCTAGCACAGATACGCAGTATTTT. Translation gives CASSLSTHPSTDTQYF.

This chain uses TRBV6-5 with TRBJ2-7; 12 bases fit TRBD2. The CDR3 is made up of 15 amino acids. The germline V gene has CDR1 MNHEY and CDR2 SVGAGI. J gave up 2 bases and V 7 bases, and 6 bases lay outside the gene matches. The CDR3 protein is CASTKLAGGTYEQYF. CDR3 bases: TGTGCCAGCACCAAACTAGCGGGGGGAACCTACGAGCAGTACTTC.

The chain recombines TRBV11-1 with TRBJ1-1; D is unclear. The CDR3 has 15 residues. The germline CDR1 and CDR2 sequences are SGHAT and FQDESV (reference sequence). Trimming shortened V by 1 base and J by 7 bases, and 16 bases separated the two germline ends. CDR3 sequence: CASSLVSDGGLEAFF. The CDR3 DNA reads as TGTGCCAGCAGCTTAGTCTCCGACGGCGGACTTGAAGCTTTCTTT.

V is TRBV7-2 and J is TRBJ2-3, with 9 bases aligning to TRBD2. V was pared by 5 bases and J by 0 bases, with 9 bases of the junction left unmatched. The CDR3 has 17 residues. CDR1 and CDR2 (germline): SGHTA, FQGNSA. The CDR3 DNA is TGTGCCAGCAGCCCGCGACTAGCGGTTACTAGCACAGATACGCAGTATTTT. Its protein product is CASSPRLAVTSTDTQYF.

This clone has a single count. J is TRBJ2-7 and V is TRBV9; 12 bases are shared with TRBD1. Germline values: CDR1 SGDLS, CDR2 YYNGEE. This CDR3 comprises 18 residues. V was clipped by 4 bases and J by 7 bases; unmatched bases: 18. The CDR3 nucleotides read TGTGCCAGCAGCCTGAGCCCGGTGGGGACAGGGGGCCGATGGGAGCAGTACTTC. Encoded protein: CASSLSPVGTGGRWEQYF.

This rearrangement joins TRBV28 to TRBJ1-5, with D maybe TRBD1 (5 bases). Trimming cost V 3 bases and J 7 bases, with 19 bases left between them. The CDR3 extends over 16 amino acids. Germline CDR1 MDHEN, CDR2 SYDVKM. The CDR3, as DNA: TGTGCCAGCAGTTTTGGGGGGACCGTAGCTGGACAGCCCCAGCATTTT. Translating it yields CASSFGGTVAGQPQHF.

V usage is TRBV7-9 and J usage is TRBJ1-3; the D is unclear. Germline loops: CDR1 SEHNR, CDR2 FQNEAQ (reference sequence). Trimming stripped 4 bases from V and 4 bases from J, with 17 bases between. There are 16 residues in the CDR3. The CDR3 region has the DNA TGTGCCAGCAGCTCCCGAGGAGGCTCTGGAGGAAACACCATATATTTT. Its translation: CASSSRGGSGGNTIYF.

The rearrangement uses TRBV6-5 and TRBJ1-5; a possible D gene is TRBD1 (5 bases). Trimming stripped 9 bases from V and 3 bases from J, with 18 bases between. CDR3 length: 15 residues. Germline loops: CDR1 MNHEY, CDR2 SVGAGI. The DNA for the CDR3 is TGTGCCAGTTCCCCGGGGGGATCAAACAATCAGCCCCAGCATTTT. This encodes CASSPGGSNNQPQHF.

The chain is built from TRBV27 and TRBJ2-7; the D gene is possibly TRBD1 (6 bases). CDR3 length: 14 residues. The germline V and J ends were trimmed by 7 bases and 2 bases, with 15 bases remaining between them. CDR1 and CDR2 from the germline V gene are MNHEY and SMNVEV (reference sequence). The CDR3 bases are TGTGCCAGCAAGAAGGCAGGGGCGGCCTACGAGCAGTACTTC. Residues: CASKKAGAAYEQYF.

This clone appeared once. This chain uses TRBV7-6 with TRBJ2-5; no definite D call. The CDR3 sequence is 13 residues long. The V and J ends lost 3 bases and 0 bases respectively, with 5 bases between them. In germline, CDR1 is SGHVS, CDR2 FNYEAQ. The CDR3 DNA is TGTGCCAGCAGCTTTACCCACCAAGAGACCCAGTACTTC. It encodes CASSFTHQETQYF.

The chain employs TRBV18 and TRBJ1-1; no clear D gene. This CDR3 region has 13 residues. Deletions cut 1 base from V and 2 bases from J, with 5 bases between. CDR1 KGHSH and CDR2 LQKENI come from the germline V gene. The CDR3 DNA follows: TGTGCCAGCTCACCACAGAAAAACACTGAAGCTTTCTTT. As protein: CASSPQKNTEAFF.

The chain employs TRBV7-9 and TRBJ1-6; weak D call: TRBD1 (5 bases). CDR1 and CDR2 from the germline V gene are SEHNR and FQNEAQ (reference sequence). Trimming shortened V by 11 bases and J by 6 bases, and 14 bases separated the two germline ends. This CDR3 is built from 13 residues. The CDR3 nucleotides are TGTGCCTCCGGGGGGAAAGGTAATTCACCCCTCCACTTT. Translating it yields CASGGKGNSPLHF.

The rearrangement joins TRBV7-3 to TRBJ1-5, with 11 bases fitting TRBD1. Germline CDR1 SGHTA, CDR2 FQGTGA. The CDR3 length is 17 residues. V lost 6 bases and J lost 4; bases outside the gene matches: 11. The CDR3 nucleotides are TGTGCCAGCAGGTTAGATGGACAGGGGGCCGGGAATCAGCCCCAGCATTTT. Translation gives CASRLDGQGAGNQPQHF.

This clone was seen once. V usage is TRBV28 and J usage is TRBJ2-5; 12 positions agree with TRBD2. Trimming removed 3 bases from V and 5 bases from J; junction bases left unmatched: 4. Germline lookup yields CDR1 MDHEN and CDR2 SYDVKM. This CDR3 is 15 amino acids long. Here the CDR3 reads CASSFGLAGTETQYF. Written as DNA, the CDR3 is TGTGCCAGCAGTTTCGGACTAGCGGGGACTGAGACCCAGTACTTC.

The rearrangement uses TRBV7-3 and TRBJ2-2; D not resolved. Trimming took 2 bases from V and 7 from J, leaving 5 bases between them. Germline values: CDR1 SGHTA, CDR2 FQGTGA. The CDR3 is made up of 12 amino acids. For the CDR3, the DNA is TGTGCCAGCAGCTTACCGGGCGGGGAGCTGTTTTTT. Protein: CASSLPGGELFF. Together with reference TRBV7-3 and TRBJ2-2, the CDR3 gives the full variable domain: GAGVSQTPSNKVTEKGKYVELRCDPISGHTALYWYRQSLGQGPEFLIYFQGTGAADDSGLPNDRFFAVRPEGSVSTLKIQRTERGDSAVYLCASSLPGGELFFGEGSRLTVL.

This clone has just a few counts. This chain uses TRBV7-9 with TRBJ1-1, with TRBD1 identical over 9 bases. CDR3 size: 14 residues. The V and J ends lost 4 bases and 4 bases, in that order; junction bases with no gene match: 4. Looked up from germline, CDR1 is SEHNR and CDR2 is FQNEAQ (reference sequence). CDR3 nucleotide sequence: TGTGCCAGCAGCTGGGGGACAGGGATCACTGAAGCTTTCTTT. Its protein is CASSWGTGITEAFF.

V gene TRBV11-2 combines with J gene TRBJ2-3; TRBD2 matches at 8 bases. The CDR3 consists of 17 residues. Losses at the gene ends were 5 bases for V and 4 bases for J; bases not matched to a gene: 14. CDR1 and CDR2 from the germline V gene are SGHAT and FQNNGV. The CDR3 nucleotides read TGTGCCAGCAGCCCTACCCAGCGGGGGCGTCCCGCAGATACGCAGTATTTT. Its translation is CASSPTQRGRPADTQYF.

This chain connects TRBV29-1 to TRBJ1-1; the D is unclear. The CDR3 contains 13 residues. V shed 4 bases and J shed 3 bases, with 12 bases lying between them. Germline values: CDR1 SQVTM, CDR2 ANQGSEA. CDR3 nucleotides: TGCAGCGTTGCCGTGGTCGGGTACACTGAAGCTTTCTTT. Translated: CSVAVVGYTEAFF. The full variable domain, with the rest looked up from reference TRBV29-1 and TRBJ1-1, is SAVISQKPSRDICQRGTSLTIQCQVDSQVTMMFWYRQQPGQSLTLIATANQGSEATYESGFVIDKFPISRPNLTFSTLTVSNMSPEDSSIYLCSVAVVGYTEAFFGQGTRLTVV.

The chain recombines TRBV4-3 with TRBJ2-1, with D perhaps matching TRBD2 (5 bases). The CDR3 has 15 residues. CDR1 and CDR2 (germline): LGHNA, YSLEER. V gave up 0 bases and J gave up 5 bases, with 11 bases separating them. The CDR3: CASSQEGSGDNEQFF. CDR3 nucleotide sequence: TGCGCCAGCAGCCAAGAGGGCAGCGGAGACAATGAGCAGTTCTTC.

The V and J genes are TRBV7-9 and TRBJ1-3; D is undetermined. The CDR3 length is 13 residues. Germline V CDR1 and CDR2: SEHNR, FQNEAQ (reference sequence). Trimming pared 5 bases from V and 0 bases from J, leaving 5 bases between. The CDR3 DNA reads TGTGCCAGCAGCCTTAACTCTGGAAACACCATATATTTT. The encoded protein is CASSLNSGNTIYF.